The 26 T cell receptor beta chains below were found in one sample sequenced in a study of T cell changes during pregnancy in multiple sclerosis. Data came from immunoSEQ multiplex PCR; TCRdb stores just in-frame clones and leaves some out. The sample carries about 100,000 clones, just over 90% recorded once. The sample in question was peripheral blood, obtained after pregnancy. These receptors were collected from a female donor with multiple sclerosis, enrolled in a pregnancy study.

This rearrangement joins TRBV5-4 to TRBJ2-2; 8 bases fit TRBD2. Germline V gives CDR1 SGHNT, CDR2 YYREEE (reference sequence). With V trimmed by 1 base and J by 4 bases, 3 bases remained unmatched. The CDR3 extends over 15 amino acids. The CDR3 spells CASSLPGGGTGELFF. The CDR3 DNA follows: TGTGCCAGCAGCTTGCCCGGGGGGGGCACCGGGGAGCTGTTTTTT.

This clone was counted a single time. The CDR3 DNA reads TGCGCCAGCCTCCCCGGGGGGCTAGCGGGCAGAGATACGCAGTATTTT. As protein: CASLPGGLAGRDTQYF. The rearrangement uses TRBV5-1 and TRBJ2-3; 8 bases match TRBD2. Trimming cost V 7 bases and J 5 bases; bases outside gene matches: 15. The germline CDR1 and CDR2 sequences are SGHRS and YFSETQ. CDR3 size: 16 residues.

This clone was observed a few times. The chain has TRBV6-1 and TRBJ1-1; D not resolved. CDR3 size: 11 residues. V was trimmed by 7 bases and J by 1 base, leaving 4 bases between them. CDR1 and CDR2 (germline): MNHNS, SASEGT. CDR3 DNA: TGTGCCAGCAAGCCGAACACTGAAGCTTTCTTT. Protein sequence: CASKPNTEAFF.

In nucleotides, the CDR3 is TGTGCCAGCAGCGTAGAGGGAGATAGTCAAGAGACCCAGTACTTC. Protein: CASSVEGDSQETQYF. The chain joins TRBV9 to TRBJ2-5; weak D call: TRBD2 (5 bases). The CDR3 has 15 amino acids. Germline-derived CDR1 and CDR2 are SGDLS and YYNGEE. V lost 0 bases and J 2 bases, leaving 11 bases between the germline ends.

This clone was counted a single time. The junction and the germline gene differ at one end; a read error may be behind it. The chain uses TRBV7-7 and TRBJ1-1; TRBD1 aligns across 10 bases. This CDR3 contains 13 residues. The germline V gene has CDR1 SSHAT and CDR2 FNYEAQ (reference sequence). Here the CDR3 reads CASSQDRGTEAFF. The CDR3 DNA follows: TGTGCTAGCAGCCAGGACAGGGGGACTGAAGCTTTCTTT.

V and J are TRBV4-1 and TRBJ1-2; D gene ambiguous. Germline lookup yields CDR1 MGHRA and CDR2 YSYEKL. V dropped 0 bases and J dropped 4 bases, with 9 bases sitting between them. CDR3 length equals 14 residues. CDR3 residues: CASSQDGQFYGYTF. DNA of the CDR3: TGCGCCAGCAGCCAAGATGGGCAGTTCTATGGCTACACCTTC.

The chain recombines TRBV13 with TRBJ2-4; TRBD1 matches 7 bases. Germline CDR1 is PRHDT and CDR2 is FYEKMQ (reference sequence). This CDR3 is 14 amino acids long. V shed 4 bases and J 7 bases; nucleotides not matched to a gene: 7. The CDR3 here is CASSSLTGQNIQYF. The DNA for the CDR3 is TGTGCCAGCAGCTCGCTGACAGGGCAGAACATTCAGTACTTC.

The chain uses TRBV19 and TRBJ2-7, with 11 bases fitting TRBD2. With 3 bases clipped from V and 3 bases from J, the junction kept 10 bases outside the gene matches. There are 17 residues in the CDR3. Per the germline V gene, CDR1 is LNHDA and CDR2 is SQIVND (reference sequence). The CDR3 DNA sequence: TGTGCCAGTAGTATGGCTAGCGGGGGGCCAATACTCTACGAGCAGTACTTC. This codes for CASSMASGGPILYEQYF.

The V and J genes are TRBV15 and TRBJ1-4, with TRBD1 as a possible D gene (5 bases). Trimming took 1 base from V and 7 from J, leaving 13 bases between them. The CDR3 runs to 15 residues. Germline V gene data show CDR1 as LNHNV and CDR2 as YYDKDF (reference sequence). The CDR3 DNA follows: TGTGCCACCAGCAGAGGCGGGGGTGGAGGTGAAAAACTGTTTTTT. It specifies CATSRGGGGGEKLFF.

This chain's CDR3 is CASSAGKETQYF. The CDR3 nucleotides are TGTGCCAGCAGTGCGGGGAAGGAGACCCAGTACTTC. The gene calls are TRBV13 and TRBJ2-5, with D perhaps matching TRBD2 (6 bases). Germline-derived CDR1 and CDR2 are PRHDT and FYEKMQ (reference sequence). Trimming removed 6 bases from V and 5 bases from J, with 10 bases in between. The CDR3 totals 12 residues.

J is TRBJ1-5 and V is TRBV5-1; D ambiguous. The V end lost 4 bases, the J end lost 9 bases, and 14 bases lay between the germline ends. Germline loops: CDR1 SGHRS, CDR2 YFSETQ. This CDR3 comprises 13 residues. CDR3 DNA sequence: TGCGCCAGCAGCCCGGTAGCAATCCCGCCCCAGCATTTT. It is translated as CASSPVAIPPQHF.

The V and J genes are TRBV4-1 and TRBJ2-5, with 11 bases matching TRBD2. CDR3 length equals 15 residues. V trimming: 1 base; J trimming: 8 bases; junction bases outside the gene matches: 6. Germline lookup yields CDR1 MGHRA and CDR2 YSYEKL. The CDR3 DNA follows: TGCGCCAGCAGCCAAGGCGGACTAGCGGGCCGCACCCAGTACTTC. Amino acid sequence: CASSQGGLAGRTQYF.

The V call is TRBV9, the J call TRBJ1-5, with 10 bases lining up with TRBD1. Losses at the gene ends were 1 base for V and 4 bases for J; bases not matched to a gene: 2. The CDR3 sequence is 15 residues long. Germline lookup yields CDR1 SGDLS and CDR2 YYNGEE. The CDR3 DNA reads TGTGCCAGCAGCGTATCGGGACAGGGGAATCAGCCCCAGCATTTT. As protein: CASSVSGQGNQPQHF.

In its sample, this clone was seen a few times. The chain joins TRBV5-4 to TRBJ2-7; D might be TRBD1 (6 bases). Trimming cost V 3 bases and J 3 bases, with 10 bases left between them. Germline V lookup: CDR1 SGHNT, CDR2 YYREEE (reference sequence). The CDR3 length is 13 residues. This CDR3 reads CASSSKDSYEQYF. The CDR3 DNA sequence: TGTGCCAGCAGCTCCAAGGACAGCTACGAGCAGTACTTC. Supplemented by reference TRBV5-4 and TRBJ2-7, the full variable domain reads ETGVTQSPTHLIKTRGQQVTLRCSSQSGHNTVSWYQQALGQGPQFIFQYYREEENGRGNFPPRFSGLQFPNYSSELNVNALELDDSALYLCASSSKDSYEQYFGPGTRLTVT.

The chain links TRBV2 to TRBJ1-1; 8 bases map to TRBD1. J lost 2 bases, V lost 3 bases, and 8 bases had no gene match. The CDR3 contains 16 residues. CDR1 and CDR2 from the germline V gene are SNHLY and FYNNEI. The chain's CDR3 is CASSEWTGTINTEAFF. CDR3 bases: TGTGCCAGCAGTGAGTGGACAGGGACTATAAACACTGAAGCTTTCTTT.

Concerning this clone: Other DNA sequences in the same sample also yield this CDR3. The rearrangement joins TRBV5-1 to TRBJ1-1; no reliable D call. CDR3 length: 13 residues. Germline assignment: CDR1 SGHRS and CDR2 YFSETQ. V was pared by 4 bases and J by 2 bases, with 9 bases between. CDR3 bases: TGCGCCAGCAGCCTCCGGGAAAACACTGAAGCTTTCTTT. Translating gives CASSLRENTEAFF.

The genes are TRBV6-1 and TRBJ2-5; D not certain. The J call may be mistaken, given a closer DNA end match to TRBJ2-7. The CDR3 sequence is 14 residues long. CDR1 and CDR2 from the germline V gene are MNHNS and SASEGT. CDR3 sequence: CASVPGSPLHEQYF. The CDR3 nucleotides read TGTGCCAGCGTCCCAGGTTCCCCTCTCCACGAGCAGTACTTC.

The V gene is TRBV2, the J gene TRBJ2-6; possibly TRBD1 for D (6 bases). V shed 2 bases and J shed 1 base, with 9 bases lying between them. The CDR3 is 16 amino acids. Germline CDR1 is SNHLY and CDR2 is FYNNEI. CDR3 coding DNA: TGTGCCAGCAGTGAACACACAGGGTCTGGGGCCAACGTCCTGACTTTC. Translated, it gives CASSEHTGSGANVLTF.

This clone was counted a single time. The V and J genes are TRBV5-1 and TRBJ2-3, with 14 bases identical to TRBD2. The germline gives CDR1 SGHRS, CDR2 YFSETQ. The V segment lost 4 bases and the J segment 4 bases; nucleotides outside the gene matches: 8. The CDR3 consists of 17 residues. CDR3 in DNA: TGCGCCAGCAGCGAAACGACTAGCGGGGGGGCCGCAGATACGCAGTATTTT. Protein sequence: CASSETTSGGAADTQYF.

This sequence joins TRBV6-1 and TRBJ1-3; possible D gene TRBD1, 6 bases. The germline gives CDR1 MNHNS, CDR2 SASEGT. This CDR3 spans 15 amino acids. V lost 6 bases and J 8 bases, leaving 20 bases between the germline ends. The CDR3 nucleotides are TGTGCCAGCAGCGGCTTGGACAGTGCGTTCGACACCATATATTTT. Protein: CASSGLDSAFDTIYF.

The chain carries TRBV10-3 and TRBJ2-5; D call uncertain. Germline V gives CDR1 ENHRY, CDR2 SYGVKD. The CDR3 is made up of 14 amino acids. V was pared by 2 bases and J by 5 bases, with 12 bases between. As DNA, the CDR3 is TGTGCCATCAGTGAGGAAAGTGCCCAGGAGACCCAGTACTTC. Protein: CAISEESAQETQYF.

The chain joins TRBV15 to TRBJ2-3; D unclear. The CDR3 is 16 residues long. In germline, CDR1 is LNHNV, CDR2 YYDKDF (reference sequence). V lost 1 base to trimming and J lost 0 bases, with 11 bases between them. The CDR3 here is CATSRVAAPSTDTQYF. Written as DNA, the CDR3 is TGTGCCACCAGCAGAGTTGCGGCACCTAGCACAGATACGCAGTATTTT.

The V and J genes are TRBV6-5 and TRBJ1-5, with D possibly matching TRBD1 (5 bases). This CDR3 is built from 13 residues. Deletions cut 7 bases from V and 5 bases from J, with 12 bases between. CDR1 is MNHEY, CDR2 SVGAGI, per germline. CDR3: CASKQDPYQPQHF. CDR3 in DNA: TGTGCCAGCAAACAGGACCCTTATCAGCCCCAGCATTTT.

This rearrangement joins TRBV7-8 to TRBJ1-2; D ambiguous. The CDR3 covers 15 residues. Trimming pared 5 bases from V and 2 bases from J, leaving 15 bases between. The germline CDR1 and CDR2 sequences are SGHVS and FQNEAQ. The CDR3 protein is CASSPPGGGNYGYTF. The DNA for the CDR3 is TGTGCCAGCAGCCCTCCCGGCGGAGGGAACTATGGCTACACCTTC.

The chain combines TRBV7-2 with TRBJ2-7, with 9 bases that match TRBD2. V shed 6 bases, J shed 7 bases, and the junction held 19 bases outside the gene matches. The CDR3 consists of 17 residues. CDR1 is SGHTA, CDR2 FQGNSA, per germline. The CDR3 region is CASSLSGASGVGLEQYF. The CDR3 DNA follows: TGTGCCAGCAGTCTCTCGGGGGCTAGCGGGGTAGGTTTAGAGCAGTACTTC.

Here the CDR3 reads CASSGPDYGYTF. The CDR3, as DNA: TGTGCCAGTAGTGGGCCAGACTATGGCTACACCTTC. The rearrangement joins TRBV19 to TRBJ1-2; D is unclear. This CDR3 has 12 residues. Germline CDR1 is LNHDA and CDR2 is SQIVND (reference sequence). Trimming left V 5 bases short and J 3 bases short, with 7 bases between.